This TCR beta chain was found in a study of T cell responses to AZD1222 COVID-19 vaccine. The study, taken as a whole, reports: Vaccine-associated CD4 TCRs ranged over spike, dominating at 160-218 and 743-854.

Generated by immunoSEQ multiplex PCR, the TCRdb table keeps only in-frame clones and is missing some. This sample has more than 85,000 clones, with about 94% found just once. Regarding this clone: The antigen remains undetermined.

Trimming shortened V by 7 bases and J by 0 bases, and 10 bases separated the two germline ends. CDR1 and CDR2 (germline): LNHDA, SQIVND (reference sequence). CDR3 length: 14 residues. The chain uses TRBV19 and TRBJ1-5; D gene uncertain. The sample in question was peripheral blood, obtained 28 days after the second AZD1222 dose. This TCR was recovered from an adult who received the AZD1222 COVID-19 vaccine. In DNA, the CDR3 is TGTGCCAGTAAGGTGGGCACTAGCAATCAGCCCCAGCATTTT. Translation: CASKVGTSNQPQHF.